This T cell receptor beta chain stems from a study of T-cell reconstitution after alpha-beta-depleted transplantation in children. Study-level points and caveats: About two months after transplant, alpha-beta T cells reportedly came from several hundred expanded graft clones. A year post-transplant, T-cell counts and diversity derived mostly from newly produced T cells. Several patients had high TCRbeta diversity at day 60; it came from surviving recipient T cells and thymic progenitors.

Details on this clonotype: Antigen specificity is unknown.

V dropped 3 bases and J dropped 3; count of bases not matched to a gene: 7. This CDR3 has 15 residues. Germline assignment: CDR1 MDHEN and CDR2 SYDVKM. This sample's TCRbeta library carried unique molecular identifier barcodes. From the PCR reads, TCRdb called clonotypes with MiXCR, one entry per CDR3 protein. Of about 200,000 distinct CDR3 sequences listed, roughly 7% are singletons. The chain has TRBV28 and TRBJ2-7; 8 bases align to TRBD1. The sequences come from PBMCs, collected before TCRalphabeta/CD19-depleted stem cell transplant. This receptor was identified in a boy aged 2 to 10 with acute lymphoblastic leukemia, due to receive a stem cell transplant. DNA of the CDR3: TGTGCCAGCAGTTTTGGGGACAGGATCCTCTACGAGCAGTACTTC. Amino acids: CASSFGDRILYEQYF. Full variable domain (outside the CDR3, taken from reference TRBV28 and TRBJ2-7): DVKVTQSSRYLVKRTGEKVFLECVQDMDHENMFWYRQDPGLGLRLIYFSYDVKMKEKGDIPEGYSVSREKKERFSLILESASTNQTSMYLCASSFGDRILYEQYFGPGTRLTVT.